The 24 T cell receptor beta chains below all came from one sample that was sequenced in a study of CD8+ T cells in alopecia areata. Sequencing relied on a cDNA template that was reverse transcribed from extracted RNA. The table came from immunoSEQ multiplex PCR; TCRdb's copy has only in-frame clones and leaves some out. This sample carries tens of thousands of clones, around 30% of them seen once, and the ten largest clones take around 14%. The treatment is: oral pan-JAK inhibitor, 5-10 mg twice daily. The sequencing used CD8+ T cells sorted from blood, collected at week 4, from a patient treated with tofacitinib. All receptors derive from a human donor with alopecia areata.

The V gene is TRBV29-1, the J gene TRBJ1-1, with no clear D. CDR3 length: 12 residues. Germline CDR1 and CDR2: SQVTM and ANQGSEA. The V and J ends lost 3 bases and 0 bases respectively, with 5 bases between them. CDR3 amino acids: CSVEDLNTEAFF. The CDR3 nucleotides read TGCAGCGTTGAGGACCTGAACACTGAAGCTTTCTTT.

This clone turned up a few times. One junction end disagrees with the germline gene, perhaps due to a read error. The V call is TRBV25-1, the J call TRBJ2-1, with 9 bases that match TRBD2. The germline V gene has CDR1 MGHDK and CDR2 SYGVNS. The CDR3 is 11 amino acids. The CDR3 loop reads CASRTGTSLLF. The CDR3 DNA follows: TGTGCCAGCAGGACGGGGACTAGCCTACTCTTC.

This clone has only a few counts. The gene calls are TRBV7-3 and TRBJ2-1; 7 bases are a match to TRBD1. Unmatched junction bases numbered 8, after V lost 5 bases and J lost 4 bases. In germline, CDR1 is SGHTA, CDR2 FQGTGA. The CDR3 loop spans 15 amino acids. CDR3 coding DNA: TGTGCCAGCAGCCACCCAGAGACAGGGTACAATGAGCAGTTCTTC. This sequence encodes CASSHPETGYNEQFF.

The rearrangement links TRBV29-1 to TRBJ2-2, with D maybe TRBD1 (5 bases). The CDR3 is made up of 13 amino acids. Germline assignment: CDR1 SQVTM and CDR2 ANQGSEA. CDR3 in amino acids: CGAQGINTGELFF. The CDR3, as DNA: TGCGGGGCCCAGGGCATAAACACCGGGGAGCTGTTTTTT.

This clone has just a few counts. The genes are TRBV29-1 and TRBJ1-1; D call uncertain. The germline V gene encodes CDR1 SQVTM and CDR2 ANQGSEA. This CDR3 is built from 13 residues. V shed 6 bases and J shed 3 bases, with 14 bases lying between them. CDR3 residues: CSVKDWGYTEAFF. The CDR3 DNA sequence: TGCAGCGTCAAGGACTGGGGATACACTGAAGCTTTCTTT.

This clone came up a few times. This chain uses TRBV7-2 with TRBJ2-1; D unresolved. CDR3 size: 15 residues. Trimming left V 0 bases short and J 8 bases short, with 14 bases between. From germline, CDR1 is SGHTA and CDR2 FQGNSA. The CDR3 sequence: CASSLALIAGHEQFF. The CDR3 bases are TGTGCCAGCAGCTTAGCGCTAATAGCCGGACATGAGCAGTTCTTC.

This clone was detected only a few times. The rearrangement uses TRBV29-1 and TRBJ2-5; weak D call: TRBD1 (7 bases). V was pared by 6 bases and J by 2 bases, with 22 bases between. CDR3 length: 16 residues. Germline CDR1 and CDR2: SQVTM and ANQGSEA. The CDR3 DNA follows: TGCAGCGTAACGGACAGGAGGGGGATAGTTCAAGAGACCCAGTACTTC. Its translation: CSVTDRRGIVQETQYF.

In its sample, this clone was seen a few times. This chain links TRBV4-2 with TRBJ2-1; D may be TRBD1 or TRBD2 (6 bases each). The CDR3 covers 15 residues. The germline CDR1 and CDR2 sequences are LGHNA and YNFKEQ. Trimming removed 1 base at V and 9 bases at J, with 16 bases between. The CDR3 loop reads CASSQGFRGRGEQFF. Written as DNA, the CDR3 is TGTGCCAGCAGCCAAGGCTTCCGGGGGCGAGGTGAGCAGTTCTTC.

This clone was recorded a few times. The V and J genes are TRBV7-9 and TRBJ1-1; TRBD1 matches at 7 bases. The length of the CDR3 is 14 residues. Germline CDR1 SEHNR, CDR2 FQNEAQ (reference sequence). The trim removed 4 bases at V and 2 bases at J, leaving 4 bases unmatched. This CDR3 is CASSWDRTNTEAFF. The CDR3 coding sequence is TGTGCCAGCAGCTGGGACAGAACCAACACTGAAGCTTTCTTT.

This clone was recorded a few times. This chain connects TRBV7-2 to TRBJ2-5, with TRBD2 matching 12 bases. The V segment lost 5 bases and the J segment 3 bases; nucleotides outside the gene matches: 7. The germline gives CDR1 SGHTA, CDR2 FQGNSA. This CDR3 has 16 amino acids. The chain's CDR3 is CASSMGLAGREETQYF. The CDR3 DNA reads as TGTGCCAGCAGCATGGGACTAGCGGGCCGAGAAGAGACCCAGTACTTC.

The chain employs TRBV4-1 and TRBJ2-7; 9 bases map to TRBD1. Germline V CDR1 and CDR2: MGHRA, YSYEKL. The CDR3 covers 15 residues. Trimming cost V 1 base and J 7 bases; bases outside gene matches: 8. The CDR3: CASSQVSQGAREQYF. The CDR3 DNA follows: TGCGCCAGCAGCCAAGTTTCACAGGGGGCGCGGGAGCAGTACTTC.

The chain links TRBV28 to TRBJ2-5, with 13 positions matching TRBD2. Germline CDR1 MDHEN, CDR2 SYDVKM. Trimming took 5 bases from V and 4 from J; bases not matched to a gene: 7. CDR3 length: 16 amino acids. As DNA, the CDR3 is TGTGCCAGCAGTCCTGGGACTAGCGGGAATTCAGAGACCCAGTACTTC. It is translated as CASSPGTSGNSETQYF.

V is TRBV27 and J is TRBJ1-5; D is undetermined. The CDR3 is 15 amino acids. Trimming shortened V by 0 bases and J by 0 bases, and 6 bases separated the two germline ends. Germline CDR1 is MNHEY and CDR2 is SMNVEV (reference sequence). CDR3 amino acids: CASSLSGSSNQPQHF. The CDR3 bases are TGTGCCAGCAGTTTATCAGGGAGTAGCAATCAGCCCCAGCATTTT.

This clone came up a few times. DNA for the CDR3: TGTGCCAGCAGTGGTCTGGGACAGGGAGAGTACGAGCAGTACTTC. This translates into CASSGLGQGEYEQYF. V usage is TRBV2 and J usage is TRBJ2-7, with 9 bases matching TRBD1. In germline, CDR1 is SNHLY, CDR2 FYNNEI. CDR3 size: 15 residues. With 4 bases clipped from V and 4 bases from J, the junction kept 8 bases outside the gene matches. Looking up the rest from reference TRBV2 and TRBJ2-7 gives the full variable domain: EPEVTQTPSHQVTQMGQEVILRCVPISNHLYFYWYRQILGQKVEFLVSFYNNEISEKSEIFDDQFSVERPDGSNFTLKIRSTKLEDSAMYFCASSGLGQGEYEQYFGPGTRLTVT.

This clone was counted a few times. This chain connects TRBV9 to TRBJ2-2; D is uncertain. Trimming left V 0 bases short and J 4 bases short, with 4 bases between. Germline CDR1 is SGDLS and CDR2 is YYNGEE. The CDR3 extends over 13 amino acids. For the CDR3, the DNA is TGTGCCAGCAGCGTAGCTTTCACCGGGGAGCTGTTTTTT. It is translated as CASSVAFTGELFF.

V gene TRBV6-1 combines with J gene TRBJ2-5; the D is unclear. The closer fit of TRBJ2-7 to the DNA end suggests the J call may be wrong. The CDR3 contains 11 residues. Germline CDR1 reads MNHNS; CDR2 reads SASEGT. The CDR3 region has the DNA TGTGCCAGCAGTGATAGATACGAGCAGTACTTC. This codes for CASSDRYEQYF.

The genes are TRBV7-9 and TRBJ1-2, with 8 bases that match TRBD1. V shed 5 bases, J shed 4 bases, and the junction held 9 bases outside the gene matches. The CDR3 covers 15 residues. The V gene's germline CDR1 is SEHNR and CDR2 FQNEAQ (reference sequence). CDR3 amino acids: CASSTTGGKGYGYTF. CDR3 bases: TGTGCCAGCAGCACCACAGGGGGGAAAGGCTATGGCTACACCTTC.

This CDR3 reads CSVVAGATYNEQFF. CDR3 sequence (DNA): TGCAGCGTAGTAGCGGGAGCCACCTACAATGAGCAGTTCTTC. The rearrangement uses TRBV29-1 and TRBJ2-1; 9 positions match TRBD2. Germline V gives CDR1 SQVTM, CDR2 ANQGSEA. Losses at the gene ends were 6 bases for V and 2 bases for J; bases not matched to a gene: 5. The CDR3 has 14 amino acids.

The CDR3 loop is CSGGSYNEQFF. For the CDR3, the DNA is TGCAGCGGGGGTTCCTACAATGAGCAGTTCTTC. The V gene is TRBV29-1, the J gene TRBJ2-1; D uncertain. Germline-derived CDR1 and CDR2 are SQVTM and ANQGSEA. V was trimmed by 7 bases and J by 1 base, leaving 5 bases between them. There are 11 residues in the CDR3.

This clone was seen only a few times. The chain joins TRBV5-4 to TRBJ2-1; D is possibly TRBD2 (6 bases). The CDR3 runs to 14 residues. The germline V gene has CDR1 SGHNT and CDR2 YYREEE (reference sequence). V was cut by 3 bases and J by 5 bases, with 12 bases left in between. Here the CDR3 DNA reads TGTGCCAGCAGCTCCACGGGAGCCGACAATGAGCAGTTCTTC. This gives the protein CASSSTGADNEQFF.

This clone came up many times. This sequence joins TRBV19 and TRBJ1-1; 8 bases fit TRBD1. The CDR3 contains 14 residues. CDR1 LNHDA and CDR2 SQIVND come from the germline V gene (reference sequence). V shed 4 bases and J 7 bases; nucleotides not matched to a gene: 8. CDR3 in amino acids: CASSTPGQAFEAFF. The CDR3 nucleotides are TGTGCCAGTAGTACTCCGGGACAGGCGTTTGAAGCTTTCTTT.

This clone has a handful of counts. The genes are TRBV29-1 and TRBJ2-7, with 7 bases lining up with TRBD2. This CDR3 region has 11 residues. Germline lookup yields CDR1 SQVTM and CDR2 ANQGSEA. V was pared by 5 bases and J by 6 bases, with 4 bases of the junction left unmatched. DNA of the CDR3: TGCAGCGTTCGGACGGGAGGCGAGCAGTACTTC. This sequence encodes CSVRTGGEQYF.

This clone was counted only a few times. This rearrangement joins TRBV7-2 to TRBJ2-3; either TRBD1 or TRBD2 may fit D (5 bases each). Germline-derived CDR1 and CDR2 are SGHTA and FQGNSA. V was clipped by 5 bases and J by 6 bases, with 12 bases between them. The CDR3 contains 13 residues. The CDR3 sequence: CASSTNWGDTQYF. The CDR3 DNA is TGTGCCAGCAGCACTAATTGGGGGGATACGCAGTATTTT.

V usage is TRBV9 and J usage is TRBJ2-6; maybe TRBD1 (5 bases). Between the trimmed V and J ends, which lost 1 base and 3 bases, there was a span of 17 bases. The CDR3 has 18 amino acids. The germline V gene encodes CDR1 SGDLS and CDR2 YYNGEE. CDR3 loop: CASSVNKDMAYGANVLTF. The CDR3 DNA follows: TGTGCCAGCAGCGTAAATAAGGACATGGCCTATGGGGCCAACGTCCTGACTTTC. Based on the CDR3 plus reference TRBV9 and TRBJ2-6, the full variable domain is DSGVTQTPKHLITATGQRVTLRCSPRSGDLSVYWYQQSLDQGLQFLIQYYNGEERAKGNILERFSAQQFPDLHSELNLSSLELGDSALYFCASSVNKDMAYGANVLTFGAGSRLTVL.